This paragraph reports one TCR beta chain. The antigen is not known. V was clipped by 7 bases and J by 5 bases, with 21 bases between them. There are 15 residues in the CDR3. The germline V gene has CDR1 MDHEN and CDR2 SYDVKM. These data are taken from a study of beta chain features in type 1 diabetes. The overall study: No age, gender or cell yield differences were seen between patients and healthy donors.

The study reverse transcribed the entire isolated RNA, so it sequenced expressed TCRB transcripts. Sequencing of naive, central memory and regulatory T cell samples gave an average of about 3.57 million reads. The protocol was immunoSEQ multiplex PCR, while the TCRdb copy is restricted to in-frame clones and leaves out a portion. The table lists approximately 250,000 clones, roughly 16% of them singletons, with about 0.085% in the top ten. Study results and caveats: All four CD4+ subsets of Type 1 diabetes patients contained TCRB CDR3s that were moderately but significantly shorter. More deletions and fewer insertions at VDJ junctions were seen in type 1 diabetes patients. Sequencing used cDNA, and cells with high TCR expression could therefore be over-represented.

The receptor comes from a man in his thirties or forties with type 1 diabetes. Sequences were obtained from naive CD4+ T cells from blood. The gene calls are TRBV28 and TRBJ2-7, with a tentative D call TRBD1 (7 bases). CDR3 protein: CASIGGGAVTHEQYF. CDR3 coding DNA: TGTGCCAGCATCGGAGGGGGCGCAGTTACCCACGAGCAGTACTTC.